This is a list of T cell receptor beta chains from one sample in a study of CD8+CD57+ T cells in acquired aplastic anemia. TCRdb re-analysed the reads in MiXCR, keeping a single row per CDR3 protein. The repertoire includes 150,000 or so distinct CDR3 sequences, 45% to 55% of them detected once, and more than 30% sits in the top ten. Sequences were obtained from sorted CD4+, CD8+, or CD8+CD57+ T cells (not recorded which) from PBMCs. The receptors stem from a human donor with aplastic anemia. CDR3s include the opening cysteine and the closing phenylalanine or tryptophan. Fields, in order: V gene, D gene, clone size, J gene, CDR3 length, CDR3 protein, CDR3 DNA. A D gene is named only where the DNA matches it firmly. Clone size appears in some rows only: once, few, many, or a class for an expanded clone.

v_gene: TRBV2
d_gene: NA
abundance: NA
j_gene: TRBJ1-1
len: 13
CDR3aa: CASSSDLYTEAFF
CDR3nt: TGTGCCAGCAGTTCGGACCTTTACACTGAAGCTTTCTTT

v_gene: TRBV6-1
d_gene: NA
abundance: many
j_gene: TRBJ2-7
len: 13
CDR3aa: CASGPGDTYEQYF
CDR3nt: TGTGCCAGCGGTCCAGGGGATACCTACGAGCAGTACTTC

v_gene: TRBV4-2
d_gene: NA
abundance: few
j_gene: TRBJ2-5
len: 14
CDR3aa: CASSQEGLDRAQYF
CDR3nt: TGTGCCAGCAGCCAAGAAGGCCTAGATCGCGCCCAGTACTTC

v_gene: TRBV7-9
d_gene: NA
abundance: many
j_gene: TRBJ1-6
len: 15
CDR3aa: CASSLGQEEDSPLHF
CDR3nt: TGTGCCAGCAGCTTAGGACAGGAAGAAGATTCACCCCTCCACTTT

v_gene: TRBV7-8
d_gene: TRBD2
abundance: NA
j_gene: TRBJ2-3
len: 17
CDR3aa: CASSLGLAGSGTDTQYF
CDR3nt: TGTGCCAGCAGCTTAGGACTAGCGGGGTCCGGCACAGATACGCAGTATTTT

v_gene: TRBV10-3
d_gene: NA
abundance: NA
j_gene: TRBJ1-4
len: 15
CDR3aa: CAISDGPAKNEKLFF
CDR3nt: TGTGCCATCAGTGACGGGCCGGCTAAAAATGAAAAACTGTTTTTT

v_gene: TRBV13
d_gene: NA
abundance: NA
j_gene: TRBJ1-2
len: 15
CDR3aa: CASSLGTPVDYGYTF
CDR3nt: TGTGCCAGCAGCTTGGGCACCCCGGTCGACTATGGCTACACCTTC

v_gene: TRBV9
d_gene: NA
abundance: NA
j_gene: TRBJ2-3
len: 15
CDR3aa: CASSVGPDFTDTQYF
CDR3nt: TGTGCCAGCAGCGTAGGGCCAGACTTCACAGATACGCAGTATTTT

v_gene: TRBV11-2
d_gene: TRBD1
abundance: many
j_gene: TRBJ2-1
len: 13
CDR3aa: CASSTKGAEVQFF
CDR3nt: TGTGCCAGCAGTACGAAGGGGGCTGAGGTGCAGTTCTTC

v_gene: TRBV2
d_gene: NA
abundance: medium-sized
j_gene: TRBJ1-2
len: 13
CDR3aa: CASSEEANYGYTF
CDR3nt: TGTGCCAGCAGTGAAGAAGCTAACTATGGCTACACCTTC

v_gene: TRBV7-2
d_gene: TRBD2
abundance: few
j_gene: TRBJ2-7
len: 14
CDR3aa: CASNTGGTSYEQYF
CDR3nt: TGTGCCAGCAATACGGGGGGGACCTCCTACGAGCAGTACTTC

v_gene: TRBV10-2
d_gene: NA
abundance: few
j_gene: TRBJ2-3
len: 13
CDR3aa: CASSGQGPDTQYF
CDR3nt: TGCGCCAGCAGCGGTCAGGGCCCAGATACGCAGTATTTT

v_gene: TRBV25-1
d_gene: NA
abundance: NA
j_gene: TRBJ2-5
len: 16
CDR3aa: CASSQDAGGEQETQYF
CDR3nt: TGTGCCAGCAGCCAAGACGCAGGGGGGGAACAAGAGACCCAGTACTTC

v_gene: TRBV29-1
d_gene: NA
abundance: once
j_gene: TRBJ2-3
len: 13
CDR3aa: CSVDPSLTDTQYF
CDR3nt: TGCAGCGTTGACCCATCCCTCACAGATACGCAGTATTTT

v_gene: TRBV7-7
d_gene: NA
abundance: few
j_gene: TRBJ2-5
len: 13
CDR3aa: CASSFGVRETQYF
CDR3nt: TGTGCCAGCAGCTTCGGTGTGAGGGAGACCCAGTACTTC

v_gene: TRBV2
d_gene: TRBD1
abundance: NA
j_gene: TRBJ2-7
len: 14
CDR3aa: CASKRGQGNYEQYF
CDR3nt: TGTGCCAGCAAACGGGGACAGGGTAACTACGAGCAGTACTTC

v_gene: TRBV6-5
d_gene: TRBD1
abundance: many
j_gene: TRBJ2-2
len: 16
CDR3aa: CASSPGQGTNTGELFF
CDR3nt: TGTGCCAGCAGCCCTGGACAGGGCACGAACACCGGGGAGCTGTTTTTT

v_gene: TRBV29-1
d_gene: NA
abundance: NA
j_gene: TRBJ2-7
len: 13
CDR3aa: CSACIQPRQEQYF
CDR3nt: TGCAGCGCCTGTATACAGCCCCGGCAAGAGCAGTACTTC

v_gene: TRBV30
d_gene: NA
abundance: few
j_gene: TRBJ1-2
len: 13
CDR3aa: CAWSVTGEDRYTF
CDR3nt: TGTGCCTGGAGTGTTACTGGGGAAGACCGCTACACCTTC

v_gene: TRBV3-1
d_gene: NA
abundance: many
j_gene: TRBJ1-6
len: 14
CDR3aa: CASSQVVGGPPLHF
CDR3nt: TGTGCCAGCAGCCAAGTAGTCGGCGGTCCACCCCTCCACTTT

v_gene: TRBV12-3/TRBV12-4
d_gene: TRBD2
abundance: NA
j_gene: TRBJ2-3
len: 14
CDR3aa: CASSFGGSGDTQYF
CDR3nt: TGTGCCAGCAGTTTTGGCGGGAGTGGAGATACGCAGTATTTT

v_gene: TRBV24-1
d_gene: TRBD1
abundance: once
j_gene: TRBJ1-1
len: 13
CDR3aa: CATRSGGLTEAFF
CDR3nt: TGTGCCACCAGGTCAGGGGGCCTCACTGAAGCTTTCTTT

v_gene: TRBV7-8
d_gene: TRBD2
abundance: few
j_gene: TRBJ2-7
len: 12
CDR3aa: CASSPRGGEQYF
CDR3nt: TGTGCCAGCAGCCCGCGGGGAGGGGAGCAGTACTTC

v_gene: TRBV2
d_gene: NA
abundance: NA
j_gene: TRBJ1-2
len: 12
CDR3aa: CASTPANYGYTF
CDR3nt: TGTGCCAGCACCCCAGCGAACTATGGCTACACCTTC

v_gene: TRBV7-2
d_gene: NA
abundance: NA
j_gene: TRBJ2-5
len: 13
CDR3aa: CASSSNGEETQYF
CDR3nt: TGTGCCAGCAGCTCCAACGGGGAAGAGACCCAGTACTTC

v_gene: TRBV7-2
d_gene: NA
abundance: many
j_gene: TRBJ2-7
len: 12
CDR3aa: CASSFAGNEQYF
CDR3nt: TGTGCCAGCAGCTTCGCAGGGAACGAGCAGTACTTC

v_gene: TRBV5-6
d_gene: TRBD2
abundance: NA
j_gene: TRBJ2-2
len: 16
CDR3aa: CASSQGLAGVTGELFF
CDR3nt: TGTGCCAGCAGCCAGGGACTAGCGGGAGTAACCGGGGAGCTGTTTTTT

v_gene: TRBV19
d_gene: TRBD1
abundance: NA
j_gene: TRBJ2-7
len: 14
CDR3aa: CASRPDRGAYEQYF
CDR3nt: TGTGCCAGTAGACCGGACAGGGGGGCCTACGAGCAGTACTTC

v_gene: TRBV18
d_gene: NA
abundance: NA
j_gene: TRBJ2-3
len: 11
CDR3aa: CASLLTDTQYF
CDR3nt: TGTGCCAGTCTCCTGACAGATACGCAGTATTTT

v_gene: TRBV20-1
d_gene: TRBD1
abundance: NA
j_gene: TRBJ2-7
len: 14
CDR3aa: CSARGPTGNYEQYF
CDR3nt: TGCAGTGCTAGAGGCCCGACAGGGAACTACGAGCAGTACTTC

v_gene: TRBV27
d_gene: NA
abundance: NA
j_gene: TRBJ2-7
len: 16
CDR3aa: CASSLEGRSAFYEQYF
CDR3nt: TGTGCCAGCAGTTTAGAAGGGCGCTCGGCATTCTACGAGCAGTACTTC

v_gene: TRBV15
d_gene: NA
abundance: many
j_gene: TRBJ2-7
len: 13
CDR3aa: CATSGSRGSEQYF
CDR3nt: TGTGCCACCAGCGGGTCGAGAGGGTCCGAGCAGTACTTC

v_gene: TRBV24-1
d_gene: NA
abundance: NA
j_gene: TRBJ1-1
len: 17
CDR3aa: CATSDHPRGTLNTEAFF
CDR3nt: TGTGCCACCAGTGACCACCCTCGGGGGACTTTGAACACTGAAGCTTTCTTT

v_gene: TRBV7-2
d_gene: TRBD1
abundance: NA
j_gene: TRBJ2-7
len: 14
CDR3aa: CASRGQGASYEQYF
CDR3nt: TGTGCCAGCAGGGGACAGGGTGCCTCCTACGAGCAGTACTTC

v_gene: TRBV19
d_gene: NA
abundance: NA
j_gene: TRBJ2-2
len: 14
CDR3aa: CAGRGTANTGELFF
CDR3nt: TGTGCCGGAAGGGGGACGGCGAACACCGGGGAGCTGTTTTTT

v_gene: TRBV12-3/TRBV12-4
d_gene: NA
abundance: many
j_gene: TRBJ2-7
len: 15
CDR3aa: CASSILPGQTSEQYF
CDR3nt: TGTGCCAGCAGTATACTCCCGGGACAGACTAGCGAGCAGTACTTC

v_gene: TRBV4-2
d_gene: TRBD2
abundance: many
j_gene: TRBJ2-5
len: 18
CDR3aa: CASSQGTSGAVVGETQYF
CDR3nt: TGTGCCAGCAGCCAAGGAACTAGCGGAGCCGTGGTTGGGGAGACCCAGTACTTC

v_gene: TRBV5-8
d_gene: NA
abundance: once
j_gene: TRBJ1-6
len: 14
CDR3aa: CASSLVTGNSPLHF
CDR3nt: TGTGCCAGCAGCTTGGTAACCGGTAATTCACCCCTCCACTTT

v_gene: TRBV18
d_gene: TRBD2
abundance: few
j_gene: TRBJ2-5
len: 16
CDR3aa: CASSLPGLAGQETQYF
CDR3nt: TGTGCCAGCTCACTGCCGGGACTAGCGGGGCAAGAGACCCAGTACTTC

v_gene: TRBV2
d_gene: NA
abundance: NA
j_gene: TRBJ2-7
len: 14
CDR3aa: CASRETGAGHEQYF
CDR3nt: TGTGCCAGCAGGGAAACGGGGGCGGGTCACGAGCAGTACTTC

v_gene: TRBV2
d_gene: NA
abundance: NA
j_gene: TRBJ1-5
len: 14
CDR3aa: CASSQDRSNQPQHF
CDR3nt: TGTGCCAGCAGTCAAGACAGAAGCAATCAGCCCCAGCATTTT

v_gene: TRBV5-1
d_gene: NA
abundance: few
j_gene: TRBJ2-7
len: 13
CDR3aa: CASGFSSKDEQYF
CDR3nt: TGCGCCAGCGGGTTTAGCTCTAAGGACGAGCAGTACTTC

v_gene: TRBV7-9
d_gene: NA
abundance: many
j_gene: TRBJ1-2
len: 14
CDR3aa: CASSLDPSSNGYTF
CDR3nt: TGTGCCAGCAGCTTAGATCCTTCCTCGAATGGCTACACCTTC

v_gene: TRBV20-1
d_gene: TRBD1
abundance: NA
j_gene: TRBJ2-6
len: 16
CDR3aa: CSAKRDSFSGANVLTF
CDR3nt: TGCAGTGCCAAGAGGGACAGTTTCTCTGGGGCCAACGTCCTGACTTTC

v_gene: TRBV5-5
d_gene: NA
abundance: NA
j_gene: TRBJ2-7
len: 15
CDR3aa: CASSELRGSSYGQYF
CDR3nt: TGTGCCAGCAGCGAACTTCGGGGCAGCTCCTACGGGCAGTACTTC

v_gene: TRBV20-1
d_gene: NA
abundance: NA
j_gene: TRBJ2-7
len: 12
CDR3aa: CSARVGGYEQYF
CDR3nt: TGCAGTGCTAGAGTAGGCGGATACGAGCAGTACTTC

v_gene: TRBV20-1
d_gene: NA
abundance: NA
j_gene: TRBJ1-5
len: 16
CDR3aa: CSASSRANYSNQPQHF
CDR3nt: TGCAGTGCTAGTAGCAGGGCCAACTATAGCAATCAGCCCCAGCATTTT

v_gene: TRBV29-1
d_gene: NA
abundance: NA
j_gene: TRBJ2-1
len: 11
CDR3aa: CSVVGINEQFF
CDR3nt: TGCAGCGTTGTCGGCATAAATGAGCAGTTCTTC

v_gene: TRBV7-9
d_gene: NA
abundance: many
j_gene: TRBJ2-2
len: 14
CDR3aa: CASSSGAGVGELFF
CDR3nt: TGTGCCAGCAGCTCAGGGGCGGGTGTCGGGGAGCTGTTTTTT

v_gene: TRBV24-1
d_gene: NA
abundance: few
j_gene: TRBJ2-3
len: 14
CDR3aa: CATPTGPCPDTQYF
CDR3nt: TGTGCCACCCCGACAGGCCCTTGCCCAGATACGCAGTATTTT

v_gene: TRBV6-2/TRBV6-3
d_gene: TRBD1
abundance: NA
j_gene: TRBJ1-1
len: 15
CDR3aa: CASSNPQGWDTEAFF
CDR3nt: TGTGCCAGCAGTAACCCACAGGGGTGGGACACTGAAGCTTTCTTT

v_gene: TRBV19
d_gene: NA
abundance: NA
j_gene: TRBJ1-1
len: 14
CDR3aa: CASSIVTANTEAFF
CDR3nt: TGTGCCAGTAGTATAGTAACCGCGAACACTGAAGCTTTCTTT

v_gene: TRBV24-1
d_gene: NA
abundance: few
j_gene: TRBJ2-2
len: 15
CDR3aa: CATSEPSGYTGELFF
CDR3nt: TGTGCCACCAGTGAGCCCTCGGGGTACACCGGGGAGCTGTTTTTT

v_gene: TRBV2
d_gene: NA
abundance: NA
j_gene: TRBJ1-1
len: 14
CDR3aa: CASSLDLINTEAFF
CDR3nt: TGCGCCAGCAGCTTGGATCTGATAAACACTGAAGCTTTCTTT